These 5 T cell receptor beta chains came from one sample sequenced in a study of monozygotic twins with inflammatory bowel disease. Following a re-call of the 5' RACE reads, TCRdb has one entry per CDR3 protein and lacks DNA. In all, the sample yields 140,000 to 150,000 distinct CDR3 sequences. The sample taken for sequencing was blood. The receptors shown here come from a human donor with ulcerative colitis or Crohn's disease, or a healthy co-twin of an affected twin (not recorded which).

V usage is TRBV19 and J usage is TRBJ2-1. CDR1 and CDR2 (germline): LNHDA, SQIVND (reference sequence). This CDR3 contains 11 residues. Here the CDR3 reads CASSAMGMGFF. Filled out from reference TRBV19 and TRBJ2-1, the complete variable domain reads DGGITQSPKYLFRKEGQNVTLSCEQNLNHDAMYWYRQDPGQGLRLIYYSQIVNDFQKGDIAEGYSVSREKKESFPLTVTSAQKNPTAFYLCASSAMGMGFFGPGTRLTVL.

V gene TRBV28 combines with J gene TRBJ1-6; TCRdb indicates TRBD1, and absent DNA this call remains unverified. Germline CDR1 and CDR2: MDHEN and SYDVKM. This CDR3 has 14 residues. The CDR3 sequence: CASTSDRGGSPLHF.

The chain links TRBV4-2 to TRBJ1-6; TCRdb proposes TRBD1, but this gene call is untestable without DNA. CDR3 length: 15 amino acids. CDR1 and CDR2 (germline): LGHNA, YNFKEQ. CDR3 residues: CASSQATGDNSPLHF.

This chain links TRBV5-4 with TRBJ2-7; the TRBD2 assignment by TCRdb is unverifiable without DNA. Per germline, CDR1 SGHNT and CDR2 YYREEE (reference sequence). The CDR3 runs to 17 residues. CDR3 amino acids: CASSSGLAGGVSYEQYF.

The chain links TRBV5-1 to TRBJ2-2; the TRBD1 assignment by TCRdb is unverifiable without DNA. Germline CDR1 is SGHRS and CDR2 is YFSETQ. The CDR3 is 16 amino acids. This CDR3 reads CASSPGTAPNTGELFF.